This T cell receptor (beta chain) was sequenced during a study of identical twins. Notes on the study in general: Cross-sectional statistics, not tracking of the same donors, supported the conclusions.

Healthy Caucasian donors formed the entire cohort. Points on this clonotype: What it binds is not known.

A universal primer site arose from template switching, and cDNA bore unique molecular identifiers. In TCRdb, the 5' RACE reads were re-called with MiXCR into one record per CDR3 protein. This table holds about 480,000 distinct CDR3 sequences, about 14% found once. Trimming cost V 7 bases and J 10 bases, with 22 bases left between them. From germline, CDR1 is SQVTM and CDR2 ANQGSEA. The CDR3 extends over 13 amino acids. This sample was also put to use in a study of yellow fever vaccine responses in identical twins. From that study: Reportedly, twins' vaccine T cell responses looked partly convergent and partly personalized.

The chain couples TRBV29-1 to TRBJ1-1; D possibly corresponds to TRBD1 (6 bases). The source material was CD4+ T cells sorted from blood. This clonotype originated in a woman under 30 in good health. The CDR3: CSASIIGGLGAFF. CDR3 sequence (DNA): TGCAGCGCGTCAATCATCGGGGGCCTGGGAGCTTTCTTT.